This TCR beta chain was sequenced for a study of OX40 agonist ivuxolimab in advanced cancers. Regarding the study as a whole: The study did not work out the antigen specificity of the expanded peripheral T cells.

Patients with a history of autoimmune disease or on systemic immunosuppression were excluded. Generated by immunoSEQ multiplex PCR, the TCRdb table keeps only in-frame clones and is missing some. The table has roughly 55,000 clones, 75% to 90% seen once. A remark on this clone: What it binds is unknown.

This sequence originates from an adult with an advanced solid tumor such as melanoma, head and neck, liver or kidney cancer. The sample consisted of CD4+ or CD8+ T cells sorted from blood, taken in a trial of the OX40 agonist ivuxolimab.

The CDR3 coding sequence is TGTGCCAGCAGCGTAGGGGCTGAAGCTTTCTTT. Translating gives CASSVGAEAFF. The chain joins TRBV9 to TRBJ1-1; D not resolved. Trimming stripped 0 bases from V and 6 bases from J, with 3 bases between. CDR1 is SGDLS and CDR2 is YYNGEE in the germline V gene. The CDR3 runs to 11 residues.